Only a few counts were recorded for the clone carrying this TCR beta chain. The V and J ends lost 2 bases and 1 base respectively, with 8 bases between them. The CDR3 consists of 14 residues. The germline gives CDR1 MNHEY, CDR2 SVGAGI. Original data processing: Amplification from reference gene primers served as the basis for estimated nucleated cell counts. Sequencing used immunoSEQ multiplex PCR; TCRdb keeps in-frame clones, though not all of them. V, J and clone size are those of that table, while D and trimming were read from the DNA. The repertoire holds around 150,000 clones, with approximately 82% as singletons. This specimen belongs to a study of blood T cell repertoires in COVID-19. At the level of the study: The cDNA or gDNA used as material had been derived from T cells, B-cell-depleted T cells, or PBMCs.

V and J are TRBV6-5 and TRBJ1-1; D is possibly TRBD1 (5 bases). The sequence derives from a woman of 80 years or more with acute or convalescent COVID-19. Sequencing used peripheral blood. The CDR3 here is CASSYGQGNTEAFF. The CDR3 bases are TGTGCCAGCAGTTACGGGCAGGGGAACACTGAAGCTTTCTTT.